This entry lists 12 T cell receptor beta chains sequenced from one sample in a study of radiotherapy plus CTLA-4 blockade in lung cancer (dated by TCRdb to the late 2010s). Preparation of the library involved the immunoSEQ multiplex PCR assay. The immuneACCESS repertoire file appears here via TCRdb, limited to in-frame rearrangements. These files lack a portion of the clones; in checked studies, under half of the deficit traces to unresolved V genes, and the cause of the others is not known. The sample profile shows 35,000 to 40,000 clones; over 55% of them were found once. About a tenth of the sample is held by the ten biggest clonotypes. Source: peripheral blood, taken from a patient treated with radiotherapy plus ipilimumab. Every receptor here comes from a human donor with non-small cell lung cancer who had stable disease on radiotherapy plus ipilimumab.

This clone appeared a few times. J is TRBJ1-1 and V is TRBV10-2, with TRBD1 matching over 9 bases. Per the germline V gene, CDR1 is WSHSY and CDR2 is SAAADI. V lost 3 bases and J lost 6; bases outside the gene matches: 11. The CDR3 totals 16 residues. The CDR3 here is CASSEPNRDRASEAFF. CDR3 in DNA: TGCGCCAGCAGTGAACCTAACCGGGACAGGGCCTCTGAAGCTTTCTTT.

The rearrangement links TRBV6-5 to TRBJ2-7; 10 nucleotides agree with TRBD1. CDR1 MNHEY and CDR2 SVGAGI come from the germline V gene. CDR3 length equals 15 residues. Losses at the gene ends were 1 base for V and 2 bases for J; bases not matched to a gene: 2. The CDR3 sequence: CASSYYGQGAYEQYF. The CDR3 coding sequence is TGTGCCAGCAGTTACTATGGACAGGGGGCCTACGAGCAGTACTTC.

This chain connects TRBV5-6 to TRBJ1-2; weak D call: TRBD1 (5 bases). The V end was cut by 1 base, the J end by 8 bases, with 18 bases between. The V gene's germline CDR1 is SGHDT and CDR2 YYEEEE. The CDR3 totals 15 residues. The CDR3 spells CASSLWQGGTGGYTF. The CDR3 nucleotides read TGTGCCAGCAGCTTGTGGCAGGGAGGGACCGGGGGCTACACCTTC.

J is TRBJ2-7 and V is TRBV29-1, with D perhaps TRBD1 (5 bases). CDR1 SQVTM and CDR2 ANQGSEA come from the germline V gene. The ends were cut back, 4 bases at V and 5 bases at J, with 9 bases in the middle. The CDR3 length is 11 residues. CDR3: CSVGWGHEQYF. Here the CDR3 DNA reads TGCAGCGTTGGGTGGGGCCACGAGCAGTACTTC.

This rearrangement joins TRBV30 to TRBJ1-6; D gene ambiguous. The germline V and J ends were trimmed by 4 bases and 9 bases, with 16 bases remaining between them. Germline-derived CDR1 and CDR2 are GTSNPN and SVGIG (reference sequence). The CDR3 consists of 14 residues. CDR3 loop: CAWNIEASSSPLHF. For the CDR3, the DNA is TGTGCCTGGAATATTGAAGCGTCGTCTTCACCCCTCCACTTT. Based on the CDR3 plus reference TRBV30 and TRBJ1-6, the full variable domain is SQTIHQWPATLVQPVGSPLSLECTVEGTSNPNLYWYRQAAGRGLQLLFYSVGIGQISSEVPQNLSASRPQDRQFILSSKKLLLSDSGFYLCAWNIEASSSPLHFGNGTRLTVT.

This clone was found a few times. The rearrangement joins TRBV6-1 to TRBJ2-7; 7 bases fit TRBD2. V lost 3 bases to trimming and J lost 11 bases; unmatched junction nucleotides: 10. The germline gives CDR1 MNHNS, CDR2 SASEGT. The CDR3 spans 13 residues. The DNA for the CDR3 is TGTGCCAGCAGTGACCCTGTGGGAGGGGAGGAGTACTTC. This codes for CASSDPVGGEEYF.

V is TRBV19 and J is TRBJ2-7; D call uncertain. CDR1 LNHDA and CDR2 SQIVND come from the germline V gene (reference sequence). Between the trimmed V and J ends, which lost 3 bases and 3 bases, there was a span of 3 bases. The length of the CDR3 is 11 residues. CDR3 sequence (DNA): TGTGCCAGTAGTATCGGCTACGAGCAGTACTTC. Encoded protein: CASSIGYEQYF.

CDR3 residues: CASSLLMGQGAPTSGNTIYF. The CDR3 nucleotides read TGTGCCAGCAGCTTGTTAATGGGACAGGGGGCCCCGACCTCTGGAAACACCATATATTTT. The J gene is TRBJ1-3, the V gene TRBV5-5; 12 nucleotides match TRBD1. CDR1 SGHKS and CDR2 YYEKEE come from the germline V gene (reference sequence). The CDR3 loop spans 20 amino acids. Trimming cost V 1 base and J 0 bases; bases outside gene matches: 11.

This clone was counted a few times. V gene TRBV5-6 combines with J gene TRBJ1-1; the D is unclear. The germline V gene has CDR1 SGHDT and CDR2 YYEEEE. Deletions cut 4 bases from V and 2 bases from J, with 21 bases between. The CDR3 is 17 residues long. The CDR3 reads CASSNQAAWRGNTEAFF. The CDR3 nucleotides are TGTGCCAGCAGCAACCAGGCGGCGTGGCGGGGTAACACTGAAGCTTTCTTT.

This clone was detected many times. The J gene is TRBJ1-2, the V gene TRBV6-5; a weak D match, TRBD1 (6 bases). Germline V CDR1 and CDR2: MNHEY, SVGAGI. V lost 6 bases, J lost 7 bases, and 12 bases lay in between. CDR3 size: 12 residues. The CDR3 DNA follows: TGTGCCAGCAGACAGGGATCAGGTGGCTACACCTTC. Its protein is CASRQGSGGYTF.

In its sample, this clone was seen once. This chain links TRBV5-1 with TRBJ2-2; tentative D call: TRBD1 (6 bases). CDR3 length equals 15 residues. With 4 bases removed from V and 3 bases from J, the gap between germline ends came to 13 bases. The V gene's germline CDR1 is SGHRS and CDR2 YFSETQ. The CDR3 DNA follows: TGCGCCAGCAGCATAGGCCACAGGGACACCGGGGAGCTGTTTTTT. It translates to CASSIGHRDTGELFF. Filled out from reference TRBV5-1 and TRBJ2-2, the complete variable domain reads KAGVTQTPRYLIKTRGQQVTLSCSPISGHRSVSWYQQTPGQGLQFLFEYFSETQRNKGNFPGRFSGRQFSNSRSEMNVSTLELGDSALYLCASSIGHRDTGELFFGEGSRLTVL.

The V gene is TRBV18, the J gene TRBJ1-2; the D gene is possibly TRBD1 (5 bases). There are 13 residues in the CDR3. CDR1 and CDR2 from the germline V gene are KGHSH and LQKENI. The ends were cut back, 7 bases at V and 4 bases at J, with 13 bases in the middle. This CDR3 reads CASFPSRAYGYTF. DNA of the CDR3: TGTGCCAGCTTCCCCTCCAGGGCCTATGGCTACACCTTC.